These 29 T cell receptor beta chains came from one sample sequenced in a study of shared clonotypes between healthy human individuals (dated by TCRdb to 2020 to 2021). The library was produced with the immunoSEQ multiplex PCR assay. Entries here come from immuneACCESS through TCRdb and include only in-frame sequences with V and J called. Some clones fail to appear in such tables; in the studies checked, an unresolved V gene covers under half of the shortfall, and the cause of the remainder is unknown. In this sample the table shows around 1.5 million clones, about 98% of which occur a single time. Roughly 0.4% of the sample lies in the top ten. Material for sequencing was naive CD4+ T cells sorted from blood. The cell subset or site label, as the study defines it: CD45RA+ positively selected. These receptors were obtained from a man aged 30-40 years in good health.

A single count supports this clone. The chain has TRBV5-8 and TRBJ2-7; 12 bases agree with TRBD1. This CDR3 has 15 amino acids. Germline V gene data show CDR1 as SGHTS and CDR2 as YDEGEE. Germline trimming cut 0 bases from V and 5 bases from J; bases unmatched to any gene: 3. The DNA of the CDR3 is TGTGCCAGCAGCTTGGCCGGGACAGGGGGCGACGAGCAGTACTTC. Its protein is CASSLAGTGGDEQYF. The full variable domain, rest sourced from reference TRBV5-8 and TRBJ2-7, is EAGVTQSPTHLIKTRGQQATLRCSPISGHTSVYWYQQALGLGLQFLLWYDEGEERNRGNFPPRFSGRQFPNYSSELNVNALELEDSALYLCASSLAGTGGDEQYFGPGTRLTVT.

This sequence joins TRBV15 and TRBJ2-3, with D perhaps matching TRBD2 (6 bases). V lost 8 bases to trimming and J lost 1 base, with 16 bases between them. This CDR3 is built from 15 residues. Germline CDR1 LNHNV, CDR2 YYDKDF (reference sequence). The CDR3 DNA reads as TGTGCCACCTCTCTGGGGGGTGGGGGCACAGATACGCAGTATTTT. Amino acids: CATSLGGGGTDTQYF. Filled out from reference TRBV15 and TRBJ2-3, the complete variable domain reads DAMVIQNPRYQVTQFGKPVTLSCSQTLNHNVMYWYQQKSSQAPKLLFHYYDKDFNNEADTPDNFQSRRPNTSFCFLDIRSPGLGDTAMYLCATSLGGGGTDTQYFGPGTRLTVL.

The V and J genes are TRBV9 and TRBJ2-7; TRBD1 might be the D (6 bases). The CDR3 covers 13 residues. The ends were cut back, 9 bases at V and 3 bases at J, with 16 bases in the middle. CDR1 is SGDLS and CDR2 is YYNGEE in the germline V gene. The CDR3: CAIPNRDNYEQYF. CDR3 in DNA: TGTGCCATCCCCAACCGGGACAACTACGAGCAGTACTTC. The entire variable domain, with the rest obtained from reference TRBV9 and TRBJ2-7, is as follows: DSGVTQTPKHLITATGQRVTLRCSPRSGDLSVYWYQQSLDQGLQFLIQYYNGEERAKGNILERFSAQQFPDLHSELNLSSLELGDSALYFCAIPNRDNYEQYFGPGTRLTVT.

The chain carries TRBV29-1 and TRBJ2-7; the D is unclear. The CDR3 is made up of 12 amino acids. Germline values: CDR1 SQVTM, CDR2 ANQGSEA. V shed 4 bases and J shed 4 bases, with 11 bases lying between them. The CDR3 protein is CSVGRAGYEQYF. As DNA, the CDR3 is TGCAGCGTTGGTCGAGCCGGGTACGAGCAGTACTTC.

This clone was recorded once. The same CDR3 arises from other DNA sequences in this sample as well. The chain joins TRBV5-1 to TRBJ2-7, with TRBD1 matching over 12 bases. CDR3 length equals 14 residues. Germline V gene lookup returns CDR1 SGHRS and CDR2 YFSETQ. V dropped 3 bases and J dropped 4; count of bases not matched to a gene: 2. This CDR3 is CASSSGQGAYEQYF. The CDR3 nucleotides read TGCGCCAGCAGCTCGGGACAGGGGGCTTACGAGCAGTACTTC.

This rearrangement joins TRBV2 to TRBJ1-1; perhaps TRBD1 as D (5 bases). This CDR3 contains 14 residues. The V gene lost 3 bases and the J gene lost 5 bases, with 13 bases spanning the gap. The V gene's germline CDR1 is SNHLY and CDR2 FYNNEI. CDR3 coding DNA: TGTGCCAGCAGTGAGCGGCGGGGGGAAACTGAAGCTTTCTTT. Encoded protein: CASSERRGETEAFF. Combining the CDR3 with reference TRBV2 and TRBJ1-1 gives the whole variable domain EPEVTQTPSHQVTQMGQEVILRCVPISNHLYFYWYRQILGQKVEFLVSFYNNEISEKSEIFDDQFSVERPDGSNFTLKIRSTKLEDSAMYFCASSERRGETEAFFGQGTRLTVV.

This clone occurred once. The V gene is TRBV10-3, the J gene TRBJ1-5; D gene uncertain. V dropped 8 bases and J dropped 6 bases, with 17 bases sitting between them. Germline CDR1 is ENHRY and CDR2 is SYGVKD. The CDR3 totals 14 residues. Here the CDR3 DNA reads TGTGCCATCTCGGTGAGTGGGTTCGGTCAGCCCCAGCATTTT. Residues: CAISVSGFGQPQHF.

This rearrangement joins TRBV7-2 to TRBJ1-2; D is possibly TRBD1 (6 bases). V lost 5 bases and J lost 2, with 12 bases in between. Germline lookup yields CDR1 SGHTA and CDR2 FQGNSA. The CDR3 has 14 residues. The CDR3 loop reads CASSLEGQNYGYTF. CDR3 nucleotides: TGTGCCAGCAGCCTAGAAGGACAGAACTATGGCTACACCTTC.

CDR3 DNA: TGCGCCAGCAGCTGGGGACAGGGGAAGACTACGATCGAGCAGTACTTC. Translated, it gives CASSWGQGKTTIEQYF. The rearrangement joins TRBV5-1 to TRBJ2-7, with 10 bases identical to TRBD1. Germline CDR1 and CDR2: SGHRS and YFSETQ. With 3 bases clipped from V and 6 bases from J, the junction kept 12 bases outside the gene matches. The CDR3 totals 16 residues.

V usage is TRBV5-5 and J usage is TRBJ2-7, with D unresolved. In germline, CDR1 is SGHKS, CDR2 YYEKEE (reference sequence). Trimming stripped 4 bases from V and 4 bases from J, with 6 bases between. CDR3 size: 11 residues. The CDR3 DNA sequence: TGTGCCAGCAGCGCCTATTACGAGCAGTACTTC. Amino acid sequence: CASSAYYEQYF. Combining the CDR3 with reference TRBV5-5 and TRBJ2-7 gives the whole variable domain DAGVTQSPTHLIKTRGQQVTLRCSPISGHKSVSWYQQVLGQGPQFIFQYYEKEERGRGNFPDRFSARQFPNYSSELNVNALLLGDSALYLCASSAYYEQYFGPGTRLTVT.

CDR3 DNA: TGTGCCAGCAGCGTAGGTGTGGGGTTAGACTATGGCTACACCTTC. Translating it yields CASSVGVGLDYGYTF. This chain uses TRBV9 with TRBJ1-2; D unclear. Germline V gene sequence: CDR1 SGDLS, CDR2 YYNGEE. The CDR3 runs 15 residues. V was trimmed by 0 bases and J by 3 bases, leaving 12 bases between them. The full variable domain, rest sourced from reference TRBV9 and TRBJ1-2, is DSGVTQTPKHLITATGQRVTLRCSPRSGDLSVYWYQQSLDQGLQFLIQYYNGEERAKGNILERFSAQQFPDLHSELNLSSLELGDSALYFCASSVGVGLDYGYTFGSGTRLTVV.

The rearrangement links TRBV7-2 to TRBJ2-5; D is undetermined. Germline CDR1 is SGHTA and CDR2 is FQGNSA. CDR3 length: 14 amino acids. V lost 8 bases to trimming and J lost 5 bases, with 18 bases between them. The CDR3: CASGSRALGETQYF. In DNA form, the CDR3 reads TGTGCCAGCGGATCCCGGGCCCTGGGCGAGACCCAGTACTTC.

This chain connects TRBV9 to TRBJ2-2; 8 bases fit TRBD2. CDR3 length equals 15 residues. After removal of 0 bases from V and 8 bases from J, the junction contained 6 bases not matched to a gene. The germline V gene has CDR1 SGDLS and CDR2 YYNGEE. The chain's CDR3 is CASSVAGGPSGELFF. The DNA of the CDR3 is TGTGCCAGCAGCGTAGCGGGAGGGCCTTCAGGGGAGCTGTTTTTT.

The V gene is TRBV29-1, the J gene TRBJ2-1, with D hard to call. CDR3 length equals 14 residues. CDR1 and CDR2 from the germline V gene are SQVTM and ANQGSEA. Trimming cost V 4 bases and J 1 base, with 11 bases left between them. CDR3 sequence (DNA): TGCAGCGTTGCACCGATCGCTTCCTACAATGAGCAGTTCTTC. Translated, it gives CSVAPIASYNEQFF.

The chain couples TRBV7-2 to TRBJ1-2, with 7 bases that match TRBD1. Germline CDR1 is SGHTA and CDR2 is FQGNSA. This CDR3 is 13 amino acids long. Trimming at V came to 5 bases and at J to 6 bases, leaving 6 bases not matched to a gene. The CDR3 spells CASSPQGGDGYTF. The DNA of the CDR3 is TGTGCCAGCAGCCCGCAGGGGGGGGATGGCTACACCTTC. Combining the CDR3 with reference TRBV7-2 and TRBJ1-2 gives the whole variable domain GAGVSQSPSNKVTEKGKDVELRCDPISGHTALYWYRQSLGQGLEFLIYFQGNSAPDKSGLPSDRFSAERTGGSVSTLTIQRTQQEDSAVYLCASSPQGGDGYTFGSGTRLTVV.

The chain uses TRBV5-1 and TRBJ2-2; 16 bases agree with TRBD2. The junction had 2 bases not matched to a gene; V was cut back by 3 bases and J by 3 bases. The CDR3 covers 17 residues. Looked up from germline, CDR1 is SGHRS and CDR2 is YFSETQ. In nucleotides, the CDR3 is TGCGCCAGCAGCTCGGGACTAGCGGGAGGGTACACCGGGGAGCTGTTTTTT. Translating it yields CASSSGLAGGYTGELFF. The variable domain in full, with the rest retrieved from reference TRBV5-1 and TRBJ2-2, is KAGVTQTPRYLIKTRGQQVTLSCSPISGHRSVSWYQQTPGQGLQFLFEYFSETQRNKGNFPGRFSGRQFSNSRSEMNVSTLELGDSALYLCASSSGLAGGYTGELFFGEGSRLTVL.

Note on this clone: Compared with germline, one end of the junction differs, possibly owing to a read error. The V and J genes are TRBV29-1 and TRBJ2-1; TRBD1 agrees at 8 bases. CDR1 and CDR2 (germline): SQVTM, ANQGSEA. There are 11 residues in the CDR3. The chain's CDR3 is CSANRQGAEIF. The CDR3 DNA sequence: TGCAGCGCCAATAGGCAGGGGGCTGAAATCTTC.

The CDR3: CASSLGQLSNQPQHF. CDR3 nucleotide sequence: TGTGCCAGCAGCCTTGGACAGCTAAGCAATCAGCCCCAGCATTTT. V usage is TRBV7-9 and J usage is TRBJ1-5, with D possibly matching TRBD1 (6 bases). The CDR3 totals 15 residues. Trimming shortened V by 5 bases and J by 1 base, and 12 bases separated the two germline ends. CDR1 is SEHNR, CDR2 FQNEAQ, per germline (reference sequence).

V usage is TRBV29-1 and J usage is TRBJ2-7; possible D gene TRBD1, 5 bases. V was cut by 4 bases and J by 2 bases, with 15 bases left in between. This CDR3 spans 14 amino acids. The V gene's germline CDR1 is SQVTM and CDR2 ANQGSEA. CDR3 amino acids: CSVGPRQKPYEQYF. CDR3 nucleotides: TGCAGCGTTGGGCCCCGACAGAAACCCTACGAGCAGTACTTC.

CDR3 sequence (DNA): TGTGCCAGCAGTTCCCGGGACAGGGTCCCAGATACGCAGTATTTT. Translating gives CASSSRDRVPDTQYF. The rearrangement links TRBV2 to TRBJ2-3, with 9 nucleotides matching TRBD1. The V gene end was trimmed by 5 bases and the J gene end by 4 bases; junction bases not matched to a gene: 7. This CDR3 has 15 amino acids. The germline gives CDR1 SNHLY, CDR2 FYNNEI.

The rearrangement uses TRBV5-8 and TRBJ1-3; TRBD1 matches at 10 bases. Trimming cost V 0 bases and J 2 bases; bases outside gene matches: 5. CDR1 is SGHTS and CDR2 is YDEGEE in the germline V gene. The CDR3 loop spans 17 amino acids. Written as DNA, the CDR3 is TGTGCCAGCAGCTTGGGACAGGGGGCTTACACTGGAAACACCATATATTTT. It encodes CASSLGQGAYTGNTIYF.

The chain uses TRBV5-5 and TRBJ2-1; 13 bases fit TRBD2. CDR1 is SGHKS and CDR2 is YYEKEE in the germline V gene (reference sequence). The trim removed 0 bases at V and 6 bases at J, leaving 6 bases unmatched. This CDR3 has 17 amino acids. The CDR3 is CASSLAPGLAGINEQFF. In DNA form, the CDR3 reads TGTGCCAGCAGCTTGGCTCCGGGACTAGCGGGGATCAATGAGCAGTTCTTC.

V gene TRBV7-2 combines with J gene TRBJ2-7; D unclear. Germline values: CDR1 SGHTA, CDR2 FQGNSA. Deletions cut 4 bases from V and 6 bases from J, with 13 bases between. The CDR3 covers 13 residues. The CDR3 is CASSYRRRGEQYF. The CDR3 nucleotides are TGTGCCAGCAGCTATAGGCGTAGAGGCGAGCAGTACTTC.

This clone has a single count. The chain has TRBV18 and TRBJ1-4, with unresolved D. The CDR3 is made up of 13 amino acids. Germline CDR1 and CDR2: KGHSH and LQKENI. V lost 10 bases and J 8 bases, leaving 17 bases between the germline ends. CDR3 nucleotides: TGTGCCACCTCGTCCCAAAACGCAGAAAAACTGTTTTTT. Translated, it gives CATSSQNAEKLFF.

A word on this clone: The same CDR3 also results from other DNA sequences found in this sample. The chain joins TRBV19 to TRBJ2-3, with D maybe TRBD2 (6 bases). Germline V gene data show CDR1 as LNHDA and CDR2 as SQIVND (reference sequence). Trimming took off 1 base at V and 0 bases at J, with 8 bases between the two ends. The CDR3 runs to 15 residues. This chain's CDR3 is CASSIGLASTDTQYF. The CDR3 nucleotides read TGTGCCAGTAGTATAGGGCTAGCGAGCACAGATACGCAGTATTTT.

The CDR3 is CSVVRGGTQETQYF. The CDR3 nucleotides read TGCAGCGTTGTTAGGGGAGGGACCCAAGAGACCCAGTACTTC. The chain combines TRBV29-1 with TRBJ2-5, with 7 bases identical to TRBD2. The germline V gene encodes CDR1 SQVTM and CDR2 ANQGSEA. Losses at the gene ends were 4 bases for V and 1 base for J; bases not matched to a gene: 6. The CDR3 covers 14 residues.

The genes are TRBV11-2 and TRBJ2-1; D is uncertain. The CDR3 covers 13 residues. Germline CDR1 is SGHAT and CDR2 is FQNNGV. Trimming stripped 0 bases from V and 7 bases from J, with 7 bases between. The CDR3, as DNA: TGTGCCAGCAGCTTAGATGTTGGGAATGAGCAGTTCTTC. Its protein product is CASSLDVGNEQFF.

The sample holds one count of this clone. V usage is TRBV6-1 and J usage is TRBJ2-7; D gene uncertain. CDR3 length: 11 amino acids. In germline, CDR1 is MNHNS, CDR2 SASEGT. V was shortened by 5 bases and J by 6 bases, with 8 bases between the two germline ends. The CDR3 loop reads CASSPVVEQYF. For the CDR3, the DNA is TGTGCCAGCAGTCCTGTTGTCGAGCAGTACTTC.

The rearrangement joins TRBV7-2 to TRBJ2-1, with TRBD1 matching over 7 bases. The CDR3 runs 15 residues. The junction had 5 bases not matched to a gene; V was cut back by 1 base and J by 5 bases. CDR1 is SGHTA and CDR2 is FQGNSA in the germline V gene. The CDR3 bases are TGTGCCAGCAGCTTAGACAGGGGTCCCGACAATGAGCAGTTCTTC. This codes for CASSLDRGPDNEQFF.